These 31 T cell receptor beta chains came from one sample sequenced in a study of spatial heterogeneity in lung cancer. Study observations and caveats: One measure, the expanded intratumoral alpha and beta TCR count, tracked tumor mutation counts.

TCRdb processed the 5' RACE reads anew with MiXCR; each CDR3 protein has one entry. Of several thousand distinct CDR3 sequences detected, about 7.7% appear once; the ten largest clones hold approximately 8.1%. These receptors lack a known antigen. Time point described: sample taken at primary tumor resection. The input for sequencing was lung tumor tissue, taken at surgery. The source is a male donor with early-stage non-small cell lung cancer.

This clonotype is labeled medium-sized (0.01 to 0.1%). The chain joins TRBV5-1 to TRBJ2-1, with a weak D call TRBD2 (6 bases). V lost 3 bases and J 0 bases, leaving 10 bases between the germline ends. The length of the CDR3 is 15 residues. CDR1 is SGHRS, CDR2 YFSETQ, per germline. This CDR3 is CASSWGVRSYNEQFF. Written as DNA, the CDR3 is TGCGCCAGCAGCTGGGGGGTTCGCTCCTACAATGAGCAGTTCTTC.

This clonotype is medium-sized in the sample. The chain carries TRBV7-9 and TRBJ2-5; D may be TRBD1 or TRBD2 (6 bases each). The germline V gene encodes CDR1 SEHNR and CDR2 FQNEAQ (reference sequence). The CDR3 runs to 13 residues. V was shortened by 7 bases and J by 5 bases, with 14 bases between the two germline ends. The CDR3: CASNKGGRETQYF. The CDR3 DNA sequence: TGTGCCAGCAACAAAGGGGGGCGGGAGACCCAGTACTTC.

By frequency in the sample, this clonotype is medium-sized (0.01 to 0.1%). The junction departs from the called germline gene at one end, perhaps through a read error. V usage is TRBV20-1 and J usage is TRBJ1-1; D gene ambiguous. The CDR3 is 12 amino acids. The germline CDR1 and CDR2 sequences are DFQATT and SNEGSKA (reference sequence). CDR3 sequence: CSARVGQPEAFF. The CDR3 DNA is TGCAGTGCCAGAGTTGGTCAGCCTGAAGCTTTCTTT.

This clonotype was seen a few times. CDR3 amino acids: CASSFHATGGAAETQYF. The CDR3 DNA reads TGTGCCAGCAGCTTTCATGCGACAGGGGGCGCGGCAGAGACCCAGTACTTC. The gene calls are TRBV5-5 and TRBJ2-5; TRBD1 matches at 10 bases. CDR3 length: 17 amino acids. The germline CDR1 and CDR2 sequences are SGHKS and YYEKEE (reference sequence). The V gene end was trimmed by 2 bases and the J gene end by 4 bases; junction bases not matched to a gene: 11.

By frequency in the sample, this clonotype is medium-sized (0.01 to 0.1%). This sequence joins TRBV7-9 and TRBJ1-1; 7 nucleotides agree with TRBD1. The CDR3 spans 16 residues. Germline CDR1 and CDR2: SEHNR and FQNEAQ (reference sequence). Unmatched junction bases numbered 12, after V lost 3 bases and J lost 5 bases. The CDR3 sequence: CASSFGRQGGGTEAFF. CDR3 in DNA: TGTGCCAGCAGCTTCGGACGACAGGGAGGTGGGACTGAAGCTTTCTTT. The full variable domain, in which reference TRBV7-9 and TRBJ1-1 provide the parts outside the CDR3, is DTGVSQNPRHKITKRGQNVTFRCDPISEHNRLYWYRQTLGQGPEFLTYFQNEAQLEKSRLLSDRFSAERPKGSFSTLEIQRTEQGDSAMYLCASSFGRQGGGTEAFFGQGTRLTVV.

The rearrangement uses TRBV4-3 and TRBJ2-1; D possibly corresponds to TRBD2 (6 bases). Germline CDR1 reads LGHNA; CDR2 reads YSLEER. V lost 1 base, J lost 5 bases, and 18 bases lay in between. The CDR3 has 17 residues. The CDR3 DNA reads TGCGCCAGCAGCCAAGGATTCACGGGAGCCAGAAACAATGAGCAGTTCTTC. It codes for CASSQGFTGARNNEQFF.

By share, this clonotype ranks as medium-sized. This rearrangement joins TRBV5-1 to TRBJ2-6; no clear D. The CDR3 contains 15 residues. V lost 0 bases to trimming and J lost 2 bases, with 6 bases between them. Germline V gives CDR1 SGHRS, CDR2 YFSETQ. The CDR3 DNA is TGCGCCAGCAGCTTGGGGGTCCCTGGGGCCAACGTCCTGACTTTC. Protein product: CASSLGVPGANVLTF.

This clonotype rates as medium-sized. The chain joins TRBV28 to TRBJ2-3, with D possibly TRBD2 on 5 matching bases. There are 16 residues in the CDR3. V shed 5 bases and J shed 2 bases, with 17 bases lying between them. CDR1 and CDR2 from the germline V gene are MDHEN and SYDVKM. CDR3 sequence: CASSPRSDSNTDTQYF. DNA for the CDR3: TGTGCCAGCAGTCCTCGTTCGGACTCCAACACAGATACGCAGTATTTT.

This clonotype counts as medium-sized. The gene calls are TRBV11-2 and TRBJ1-1, with D perhaps TRBD1 (5 bases). Trimming left V 1 base short and J 10 bases short, with 10 bases between. CDR1 and CDR2 (germline): SGHAT, FQNNGV. The CDR3 consists of 12 residues. The CDR3 DNA is TGTGCCAGCAGCTTAGTTGGGGCGCTAGCTTTCTTT. This codes for CASSLVGALAFF.

In its sample, this clonotype was seen a few times. This chain connects TRBV27 to TRBJ2-2; possibly TRBD2 for D (5 bases). CDR1 and CDR2 from the germline V gene are MNHEY and SMNVEV (reference sequence). The V end lost 3 bases, the J end lost 5 bases, and 7 bases lay between the germline ends. CDR3 length: 13 amino acids. The CDR3 reads CASSFRGTGELFF. The CDR3 DNA reads as TGTGCCAGCAGTTTTCGGGGTACCGGGGAGCTGTTTTTT.

In its sample, this clonotype ranks as medium-sized (0.01 to 0.1%). The CDR3 DNA follows: TGTGCCTCCGCCGGGACAGGGGGCCGCGGCTATGGCTACACCTTC. It encodes CASAGTGGRGYGYTF. This rearrangement joins TRBV28 to TRBJ1-2; TRBD1 matches at 12 bases. The germline V gene has CDR1 MDHEN and CDR2 SYDVKM. The V gene end was trimmed by 11 bases and the J gene end by 4 bases; junction bases not matched to a gene: 11. CDR3 size: 15 residues.

The J gene is TRBJ1-1, the V gene TRBV5-1, with 8 bases that match TRBD1. V lost 2 bases, J lost 4 bases, and 7 bases stayed unmatched. This CDR3 contains 15 residues. From germline, CDR1 is SGHRS and CDR2 YFSETQ. CDR3 region: CASSFQGALSTEAFF. CDR3 bases: TGCGCCAGCAGCTTCCAGGGGGCGTTGAGCACTGAAGCTTTCTTT.

This clonotype was seen ten or more times. The J gene is TRBJ2-1, the V gene TRBV7-9, with 9 bases fitting TRBD2. Germline V gene lookup returns CDR1 SEHNR and CDR2 FQNEAQ (reference sequence). Trimming removed 4 bases from V and 8 bases from J; junction bases left unmatched: 12. The CDR3 length is 16 residues. CDR3 sequence (DNA): TGTGCCAGCAGCTCCTATAGCGGGAGAGATTCAGATGAGCAGTTCTTC. Protein: CASSSYSGRDSDEQFF.

This clonotype is deemed medium-sized. This chain links TRBV19 with TRBJ1-1; tentative D call: TRBD1 (5 bases). V shed 6 bases and J shed 5 bases, with 7 bases lying between them. The CDR3 loop spans 11 amino acids. CDR1 and CDR2 from the germline V gene are LNHDA and SQIVND (reference sequence). Here the CDR3 DNA reads TGTGCCAGTAGCGGGGCAACTGAAGCTTTCTTT. Translating it yields CASSGATEAFF.

By frequency in the sample, this clonotype is medium-sized. The rearrangement links TRBV2 to TRBJ1-2; 8 bases line up with TRBD1. CDR1 is SNHLY, CDR2 FYNNEI, per germline. This CDR3 comprises 12 residues. The J segment lost 6 bases and the V segment lost 4 bases, leaving 1 base of the junction unmatched. CDR3 loop: CASSAGGNGYTF. The DNA of the CDR3 is TGTGCCAGCAGTGCAGGGGGCAATGGCTACACCTTC.

By proportion, this clonotype is medium-sized (0.01 to 0.1%). The chain links TRBV5-1 to TRBJ2-5, with D possibly matching TRBD1 (6 bases). The V gene's germline CDR1 is SGHRS and CDR2 YFSETQ. Trimming left V 6 bases short and J 0 bases short, with 18 bases between. CDR3 length: 16 residues. DNA of the CDR3: TGCGCCAGCACTCTCCGGGAAGGGGGACACCAAGAGACCCAGTACTTC. The encoded protein is CASTLREGGHQETQYF.

This clonotype came up many times. This chain connects TRBV5-4 to TRBJ2-5; the match to TRBD2 covers 7 bases. The germline gives CDR1 SGHNT, CDR2 YYREEE (reference sequence). There are 14 residues in the CDR3. V shed 2 bases, J shed 3 bases, and the junction held 4 bases outside the gene matches. The CDR3 here is CASSFGLAEETQYF. The CDR3 DNA sequence: TGTGCCAGCAGCTTCGGGCTAGCGGAAGAGACCCAGTACTTC. The full variable domain, completed using reference TRBV5-4 and TRBJ2-5, is ETGVTQSPTHLIKTRGQQVTLRCSSQSGHNTVSWYQQALGQGPQFIFQYYREEENGRGNFPPRFSGLQFPNYSSELNVNALELDDSALYLCASSFGLAEETQYFGPGTRLLVL.

By its share, this clonotype is medium-sized. The chain links TRBV6-1 to TRBJ1-4; possibly TRBD1 for D (5 bases). This CDR3 contains 14 residues. Germline values: CDR1 MNHNS, CDR2 SASEGT. Trimming cost V 4 bases and J 8 bases, with 14 bases left between them. CDR3 in DNA: TGTGCCAGCAGTGGGACATCGGTTAGAGAAAAACTGTTTTTT. Its translation is CASSGTSVREKLFF.

This clonotype is deemed large. The chain links TRBV27 to TRBJ1-2, with 8 bases aligning to TRBD1. V lost 4 bases and J lost 8; bases outside the gene matches: 9. This CDR3 contains 14 residues. Germline CDR1 MNHEY, CDR2 SMNVEV (reference sequence). Written as DNA, the CDR3 is TGTGCCAGCAGTTCCGGGACAGGTTCGAAAGGCTACACCTTC. Its translation is CASSSGTGSKGYTF.

By sample fraction, this clonotype is medium-sized. This chain uses TRBV12-3 or TRBV12-4 with TRBJ2-7; D call uncertain. This CDR3 has 12 amino acids. Trimming pared 2 bases from V and 5 bases from J, leaving 7 bases between. CDR3 loop: CASSLSRDEQYF. In nucleotides, the CDR3 is TGTGCCAGCAGTTTAAGTCGGGACGAGCAGTACTTC.

At least ten counts were recorded for this clonotype. V and J are TRBV28 and TRBJ1-1; a possible D gene is TRBD1 (5 bases). The CDR3 extends over 15 amino acids. CDR1 and CDR2 (germline): MDHEN, SYDVKM. Trimming left V 7 bases short and J 5 bases short, with 20 bases between. CDR3 coding DNA: TGTGCCAGCACCAGAAGGACACAGGCAAATACTGAAGCTTTCTTT. Translated, it gives CASTRRTQANTEAFF.

By sample fraction, this clonotype is medium-sized. V usage is TRBV11-2 and J usage is TRBJ2-1, with 12 bases lining up with TRBD2. The CDR3 length is 16 residues. Trimming took 5 bases from V and 0 from J; bases not matched to a gene: 2. Germline CDR1 and CDR2: SGHAT and FQNNGV. CDR3 region: CASSGLAGHSYNEQFF. In nucleotides, the CDR3 is TGTGCCAGCAGCGGACTAGCGGGGCACTCCTACAATGAGCAGTTCTTC.

The chain carries TRBV20-1 and TRBJ2-5; D ambiguous. The germline CDR1 and CDR2 sequences are DFQATT and SNEGSKA (reference sequence). CDR3 length: 8 amino acids. DNA for the CDR3: TGCAGCTGGGGGACCCAGTACTTC. Translated: CSWGTQYF.

Within the sample, this clonotype is medium-sized (0.01 to 0.1%). The CDR3 coding sequence is TGTGCCAGCAGCCCCGGATACGGGAGTAAGACAGATACGCAGTATTTT. This sequence encodes CASSPGYGSKTDTQYF. The chain carries TRBV5-4 and TRBJ2-3; D is possibly TRBD2 (6 bases). The CDR3 covers 16 residues. V lost 4 bases and J 3 bases, leaving 18 bases between the germline ends. Germline CDR1 is SGHNT and CDR2 is YYREEE (reference sequence).

This clonotype was seen many times. This CDR3 reads CASCAYNEQFF. The DNA for the CDR3 is TGTGCCAGCTGTGCCTACAATGAGCAGTTCTTC. The chain has TRBV6-2 or TRBV6-3 and TRBJ2-1, with unresolved D. The V gene lost 8 bases and the J gene lost 2 bases, with 4 bases spanning the gap. Germline loops: CDR1 MNHEY, CDR2 SVGEGT. The CDR3 consists of 11 residues.

This clonotype was detected ten times or more. The rearrangement links TRBV7-2 to TRBJ2-7, with 7 bases that match TRBD2. The junction had 14 bases not matched to a gene; V was cut back by 1 base and J by 5 bases. The CDR3 is 17 amino acids. CDR1 is SGHTA and CDR2 is FQGNSA in the germline V gene. CDR3 amino acids: CASSLGSGGRANNEQYF. The CDR3 region has the DNA TGTGCCAGCAGCTTAGGGTCTGGGGGGAGGGCCAACAACGAGCAGTACTTC.

This clonotype was recorded many times. The J gene is TRBJ2-2, the V gene TRBV7-2; TRBD1 matches 9 bases. After removal of 4 bases from V and 4 bases from J, the junction contained 4 bases not matched to a gene. Looked up from germline, CDR1 is SGHTA and CDR2 is FQGNSA. CDR3 length: 15 residues. DNA for the CDR3: TGTGCCAGCAGCTCCCGACAGGGGGGCACCGGGGAGCTGTTTTTT. This sequence encodes CASSSRQGGTGELFF.

V gene TRBV5-1 combines with J gene TRBJ1-1; a weak D match, TRBD1 (5 bases). The length of the CDR3 is 14 residues. The ends were cut back, 1 base at V and 8 bases at J, with 15 bases in the middle. Germline V gene data show CDR1 as SGHRS and CDR2 as YFSETQ. The CDR3 DNA follows: TGCGCCAGCAGCTTGTCGCAGGGTTCGACGGAAGCTTTCTTT. It codes for CASSLSQGSTEAFF.

This clonotype is medium-sized within its sample. V and J are TRBV6-6 and TRBJ2-3; 10 bases map to TRBD2. The trim removed 3 bases at V and 7 bases at J, leaving 19 bases unmatched. Germline V gene sequence: CDR1 MNHNY, CDR2 SVGAGI (reference sequence). The CDR3 is 19 amino acids. In DNA, the CDR3 is TGTGCCAGCAGTTATACCCGACCCAGCGGGGGGGGAAGTCTCTATACGCAGTATTTT. Translating it yields CASSYTRPSGGGSLYTQYF.

This clonotype is medium-sized within its sample. The chain combines TRBV27 with TRBJ2-7; 13 bases fit TRBD2. There are 15 residues in the CDR3. Germline V gives CDR1 MNHEY, CDR2 SMNVEV (reference sequence). V was clipped by 5 bases and J by 9 bases; unmatched bases: 10. The CDR3 nucleotides are TGTGCCAGCAGTCCGTGGACTAGCGGGAGTAGTCCGCAGTACTTC. Its translation is CASSPWTSGSSPQYF.

V usage is TRBV5-1 and J usage is TRBJ2-3, with a weak D call TRBD2 (5 bases). This CDR3 contains 14 residues. Germline CDR1 reads SGHRS; CDR2 reads YFSETQ. The germline V and J ends were trimmed by 3 bases and 5 bases, with 13 bases remaining between them. CDR3 residues: CASSYYPEGDTQYF. The DNA for the CDR3 is TGCGCCAGCAGCTACTACCCCGAGGGAGATACGCAGTATTTT.